These 30 T cell receptor beta chains were all obtained from the same sample, sequenced in a study of blood T cell repertoires in COVID-19. Clones were read by immunoSEQ multiplex PCR, and TCRdb kept only the in-frame ones, dropping some. The sample includes approximately 180,000 clones, roughly 79% of them seen just once. The specimen was peripheral blood. The source is a woman aged 80 or older with COVID-19, enrolled during active disease.

This chain links TRBV5-5 with TRBJ2-3; D possibly corresponds to TRBD2 (5 bases). CDR3 size: 13 residues. Looked up from germline, CDR1 is SGHKS and CDR2 is YYEKEE (reference sequence). Deletions cut 6 bases from V and 3 bases from J, with 11 bases between. CDR3 bases: TGTGCCAGCAAAAATACGGGGACAGATACGCAGTATTTT. Amino acids: CASKNTGTDTQYF.

The genes are TRBV6-6 and TRBJ1-2; D gene unclear. V gave up 7 bases and J gave up 8 bases, with 20 bases separating them. This CDR3 is built from 14 residues. Germline-derived CDR1 and CDR2 are MNHNY and SVGAGI (reference sequence). The CDR3: CASTFMVQGGGYTF. The CDR3 DNA follows: TGTGCCAGCACATTTATGGTCCAAGGCGGCGGCTACACCTTC.

This sequence joins TRBV6-6 and TRBJ2-5; maybe TRBD1 (5 bases). Trimming took off 8 bases at V and 1 base at J, with 20 bases between the two ends. CDR1 and CDR2 from the germline V gene are MNHNY and SVGAGI (reference sequence). The CDR3 contains 16 residues. Written as DNA, the CDR3 is TGTGCCAGCGGCCCCGGCTGGGGCATGGGCCAAGAGACCCAGTACTTC. This gives the protein CASGPGWGMGQETQYF.

The chain combines TRBV5-1 with TRBJ2-1; TRBD2 agrees at 13 bases. The CDR3 loop spans 16 amino acids. After removal of 4 bases from V and 9 bases from J, the junction contained 10 bases not matched to a gene. Per germline, CDR1 SGHRS and CDR2 YFSETQ. In DNA form, the CDR3 reads TGCGCCAGCAGCCTCACACCGGGACTAGCGGGATTTGAGCAGTTCTTC. Its protein is CASSLTPGLAGFEQFF.

The CDR3 DNA is TGTGCCAGCAGCCCCCAGACAGGGGTAAAGGATACGCAGTATTTT. It is translated as CASSPQTGVKDTQYF. V and J are TRBV7-6 and TRBJ2-3; 8 positions match TRBD1. With 5 bases clipped from V and 6 bases from J, the junction kept 10 bases outside the gene matches. The germline V gene encodes CDR1 SGHVS and CDR2 FNYEAQ. The CDR3 runs to 15 residues.

This chain uses TRBV2 with TRBJ2-5; 7 bases fit TRBD1. V dropped 6 bases and J dropped 5; count of bases not matched to a gene: 9. The CDR3 has 14 residues. Per germline, CDR1 SNHLY and CDR2 FYNNEI. This CDR3 is CASSEILRGETQYF. DNA for the CDR3: TGTGCCAGCAGCGAAATTCTCAGGGGGGAGACCCAGTACTTC.

The V call is TRBV6-5, the J call TRBJ1-2; a possible D gene is TRBD1 (6 bases). The V end lost 6 bases, the J end lost 7 bases, and 15 bases lay between the germline ends. In germline, CDR1 is MNHEY, CDR2 SVGAGI. This CDR3 region has 13 residues. CDR3 amino acids: CASSGRGDRGYTF. The CDR3 coding sequence is TGTGCCAGCAGCGGCAGGGGCGATCGTGGCTACACCTTC.

This clone has just a few counts. The chain has TRBV11-2 and TRBJ2-3; no clear D. The V and J ends lost 0 bases and 3 bases respectively, with 4 bases between them. Per the germline V gene, CDR1 is SGHAT and CDR2 is FQNNGV. This CDR3 is 13 amino acids long. As DNA, the CDR3 is TGTGCCAGCAGCTTAGATCTGACAGATACGCAGTATTTT. It yields the protein CASSLDLTDTQYF. The full variable domain, rest sourced from reference TRBV11-2 and TRBJ2-3, is EAGVAQSPRYKIIEKRQSVAFWCNPISGHATLYWYQQILGQGPKLLIQFQNNGVVDDSQLPKDRFSAERLKGVDSTLKIQPAKLEDSAVYLCASSLDLTDTQYFGPGTRLTVL.

The V call is TRBV3-1 (or the pseudogene TRBV3-2), the J call TRBJ1-1; D ambiguous. There are 12 residues in the CDR3. V was trimmed by 3 bases and J by 7 bases, leaving 9 bases between them. Germline V lookup: CDR1 LGHDT, CDR2 YNNKEL (reference sequence). In DNA form, the CDR3 reads TGTGCCAGCAGCCAGAGAGGATTTGAAGCTTTCTTT. Its protein is CASSQRGFEAFF.

This sequence joins TRBV29-1 and TRBJ1-2, with 7 bases that match TRBD1. The CDR3 extends over 13 amino acids. Germline-derived CDR1 and CDR2 are SQVTM and ANQGSEA. Trimming took 5 bases from V and 0 from J; bases not matched to a gene: 3. This CDR3 is CSVSTGTNYGYTF. CDR3 bases: TGCAGCGTTTCGACAGGGACTAACTATGGCTACACCTTC.

The table lists this clone with a few counts. The chain couples TRBV7-8 to TRBJ2-3; 12 bases match TRBD2. The CDR3 runs to 17 residues. Trimming removed 4 bases from V and 3 bases from J; junction bases left unmatched: 8. CDR1 and CDR2 from the germline V gene are SGHVS and FQNEAQ. In nucleotides, the CDR3 is TGTGCCAGCAGCTCTAGACTAGCGGGAGAGGGGACAGATACGCAGTATTTT. It specifies CASSSRLAGEGTDTQYF.

The chain links TRBV3-1 (or the pseudogene TRBV3-2) to TRBJ2-2; 9 bases match TRBD2. V shed 6 bases, J shed 7 bases, and the junction held 12 bases outside the gene matches. Germline V gives CDR1 LGHDT, CDR2 YNNKEL (reference sequence). CDR3 length equals 16 residues. Written as DNA, the CDR3 is TGTGCCAGCAGACCTAAACGGACTAGCGTTAACGGGGAGCTGTTTTTT. Its protein is CASRPKRTSVNGELFF.

This clone was seen a few times. The rearrangement links TRBV5-1 to TRBJ2-1, with 8 bases aligning to TRBD1. Germline CDR1 reads SGHRS; CDR2 reads YFSETQ. V trimming: 4 bases; J trimming: 9 bases; junction bases outside the gene matches: 9. The CDR3 is 14 amino acids. The CDR3 DNA reads TGCGCCAGCAGCCAGGGACAGGCGGAGGGTGAGCAGTTCTTC. It is translated as CASSQGQAEGEQFF.

This rearrangement joins TRBV11-2 to TRBJ2-1, with TRBD2 matching over 7 bases. Trimming removed 0 bases from V and 4 bases from J; junction bases left unmatched: 6. This CDR3 is 16 amino acids long. The germline gives CDR1 SGHAT, CDR2 FQNNGV. The CDR3: CASSLEPGLPYNEQFF. Written as DNA, the CDR3 is TGTGCCAGCAGCTTAGAGCCGGGACTACCTTACAATGAGCAGTTCTTC.

The chain has TRBV9 and TRBJ2-2, with TRBD1 matching over 8 bases. The J segment lost 3 bases and the V segment lost 3 bases, leaving 10 bases of the junction unmatched. Per germline, CDR1 SGDLS and CDR2 YYNGEE. This CDR3 has 17 amino acids. In DNA form, the CDR3 reads TGTGCCAGCAGCGCCGTTCCAGGGGGCAGCGACACCGGGGAGCTGTTTTTT. It yields the protein CASSAVPGGSDTGELFF.

This sequence joins TRBV2 and TRBJ2-1, with 10 bases matching TRBD2. V dropped 2 bases and J dropped 8; count of bases not matched to a gene: 9. Germline CDR1 reads SNHLY; CDR2 reads FYNNEI. The CDR3 sequence is 16 residues long. The CDR3 DNA reads as TGTGCCAGCAGTGAACTAGCGGGGGCCAGGCGGGATGAGCAGTTCTTC. It specifies CASSELAGARRDEQFF.

The genes are TRBV3-1 (or the pseudogene TRBV3-2) and TRBJ2-1; a weak D match, TRBD1 (6 bases). V was clipped by 7 bases and J by 5 bases, with 15 bases between them. The germline V gene encodes CDR1 LGHDT and CDR2 YNNKEL (reference sequence). This CDR3 has 14 residues. CDR3 in amino acids: CASMTGQSHNEQFF. The CDR3 DNA sequence: TGTGCCAGCATGACTGGACAGTCCCACAATGAGCAGTTCTTC.

The CDR3 DNA reads as TGTGCCAGCAGCTTGGCTGGGCAGATGAACACTGAAGCTTTCTTT. Translation: CASSLAGQMNTEAFF. The V and J genes are TRBV5-4 and TRBJ1-1, with D hard to call. V lost 0 bases, J lost 0 bases, and 9 bases lay in between. Germline V lookup: CDR1 SGHNT, CDR2 YYREEE (reference sequence). The CDR3 is 15 residues long.

In its sample, this clone was seen once. The chain links TRBV7-9 to TRBJ2-1; 8 bases agree with TRBD2. The CDR3 has 16 residues. Germline CDR1 reads SEHNR; CDR2 reads FQNEAQ (reference sequence). The V segment lost 5 bases and the J segment 6 bases; nucleotides outside the gene matches: 12. This CDR3 reads CASSLWTSRTSNEQFF. The CDR3 nucleotides read TGTGCCAGCAGCCTCTGGACTAGCCGGACTAGCAATGAGCAGTTCTTC.

The chain combines TRBV19 with TRBJ1-5, with D uncertain. The CDR3 length is 15 residues. V was shortened by 3 bases and J by 2 bases, with 11 bases between the two germline ends. In germline, CDR1 is LNHDA, CDR2 SQIVND (reference sequence). The CDR3 sequence: CASSISGVGNQPQHF. DNA for the CDR3: TGTGCCAGTAGTATCAGCGGGGTTGGCAATCAGCCCCAGCATTTT.

The chain is built from TRBV7-8 and TRBJ2-7; 10 nucleotides agree with TRBD2. The germline gives CDR1 SGHVS, CDR2 FQNEAQ. This CDR3 is 14 amino acids long. J gave up 6 bases and V 5 bases, and 7 bases lay outside the gene matches. The CDR3 nucleotides read TGTGCCAGCAGCCGCCTAGCGGGAGAGGTCGAGCAGTACTTC. It yields the protein CASSRLAGEVEQYF.

This chain connects TRBV13 to TRBJ2-3, with TRBD1 identical over 8 bases. Looked up from germline, CDR1 is PRHDT and CDR2 is FYEKMQ (reference sequence). V was pared by 5 bases and J by 4 bases, with 2 bases of the junction left unmatched. The CDR3 is 13 residues long. CDR3 sequence reads: CASSQGAADTQYF. In DNA, the CDR3 is TGTGCCAGCAGCCAGGGGGCCGCAGATACGCAGTATTTT.

V is TRBV4-3 and J is TRBJ2-7; D possibly corresponds to TRBD1 (5 bases). Germline loops: CDR1 LGHNA, CDR2 YSLEER. Trimming removed 0 bases at V and 2 bases at J, with 8 bases between. The CDR3 covers 14 residues. The CDR3 spells CASSQEQGPYEQYF. Written as DNA, the CDR3 is TGCGCCAGCAGCCAAGAGCAGGGTCCCTACGAGCAGTACTTC.

The sample holds one count of this clone. The rearrangement links TRBV18 to TRBJ1-1, with D unresolved. Trimming cost V 2 bases and J 5 bases, with 6 bases left between them. The germline CDR1 and CDR2 sequences are KGHSH and LQKENI. This CDR3 is built from 12 residues. The CDR3 DNA is TGTGCCAGCTCACCAGAGTGGACTGAAGCTTTCTTT. Amino acid sequence: CASSPEWTEAFF. Looking up the rest from reference TRBV18 and TRBJ1-1 gives the full variable domain: NAGVMQNPRHLVRRRGQEARLRCSPMKGHSHVYWYRQLPEEGLKFMVYLQKENIIDESGMPKERFSAEFPKEGPSILRIQQVVRGDSAAYFCASSPEWTEAFFGQGTRLTVV.

The genes are TRBV19 and TRBJ2-2; 11 bases agree with TRBD2. The CDR3 length is 17 residues. After removal of 3 bases from V and 3 bases from J, the junction contained 6 bases not matched to a gene. Germline V gives CDR1 LNHDA, CDR2 SQIVND (reference sequence). The CDR3, as DNA: TGTGCCAGTAGTATGAATAGCGGGAGGGGGTACACCGGGGAGCTGTTTTTT. This sequence encodes CASSMNSGRGYTGELFF.

The chain links TRBV18 to TRBJ2-1; 8 nucleotides agree with TRBD2. This CDR3 contains 13 residues. V dropped 3 bases and J dropped 11; count of bases not matched to a gene: 6. Germline V lookup: CDR1 KGHSH, CDR2 LQKENI. CDR3 amino acids: CASSPALAGKQFF. DNA of the CDR3: TGTGCCAGCTCACCCGCTCTAGCGGGTAAGCAGTTCTTC.

This chain connects TRBV12-3 or TRBV12-4 to TRBJ1-5; maybe TRBD1 (6 bases). CDR3 length equals 12 residues. Trimming left V 8 bases short and J 3 bases short, with 8 bases between. CDR3 sequence reads: CASGQINQPQHF. CDR3 coding DNA: TGTGCCAGCGGACAGATCAATCAGCCCCAGCATTTT.

The CDR3 DNA reads TGTGCCAGTAGTATAGACGGAGAATATGGCTACACCTTC. Its translation is CASSIDGEYGYTF. The chain employs TRBV19 and TRBJ1-2; D is unresolved. Germline CDR1 LNHDA, CDR2 SQIVND (reference sequence). The CDR3 covers 13 residues. V was clipped by 0 bases and J by 5 bases, with 7 bases between them.

The rearrangement uses TRBV18 and TRBJ2-1; 7 positions match TRBD1. Looked up from germline, CDR1 is KGHSH and CDR2 is LQKENI. There are 13 residues in the CDR3. With V trimmed by 4 bases and J by 8 bases, 5 bases remained unmatched. The CDR3 loop is CASSLNRGDEQFF. The DNA for the CDR3 is TGTGCCAGCTCACTCAACAGGGGTGATGAGCAGTTCTTC.

The genes are TRBV11-2 and TRBJ1-3; possibly TRBD1 for D (5 bases). The length of the CDR3 is 16 residues. V lost 5 bases to trimming and J lost 2 bases, with 16 bases between them. Germline V gene sequence: CDR1 SGHAT, CDR2 FQNNGV. CDR3 sequence reads: CASSLGQGLAGNTIYF. The CDR3 nucleotides read TGTGCCAGCAGCCTGGGTCAGGGCTTGGCTGGAAACACCATATATTTT.